These 24 T cell receptor beta chains were all obtained from the same sample, sequenced in a study of cytomegalovirus exposure and HLA in healthy donors. The PCR was carried out with 60 Vbeta primers and 13 Jbeta primers. Profiling relied on immunoSEQ multiplex PCR, and the TCRdb table lists in-frame clones only, not all of them. The profile shows about 94,000 clones, approximately 7.7% of them singletons. Sequencing was done on a sample of PBMCs. These receptors were collected from a man in his forties or fifties in good health and CMV-seronegative.

This sequence joins TRBV30 and TRBJ2-3; TRBD2 is a possible D gene (5 bases). Germline CDR1 GTSNPN, CDR2 SVGIG (reference sequence). This CDR3 has 17 amino acids. Trimming took off 0 bases at V and 6 bases at J, with 22 bases between the two ends. The CDR3 DNA reads as TGTGCCTGGAGTGTTAAGATCTCCGAGCCTCGAGGGGATACGCAGTATTTT. It codes for CAWSVKISEPRGDTQYF.

In this sample, this clone turned up a few times. This CDR3 is CASSLDRGLEKLFF. Written as DNA, the CDR3 is TGTGCCAGCAGCTTAGACAGGGGGCTTGAAAAACTGTTTTTT. The chain uses TRBV11-2 and TRBJ1-4; 8 bases are shared with TRBD1. The CDR3 contains 14 residues. The V gene end was trimmed by 0 bases and the J gene end by 7 bases; junction bases not matched to a gene: 1. CDR1 is SGHAT, CDR2 FQNNGV, per germline.

This chain links TRBV28 with TRBJ1-5, with D unresolved. This CDR3 contains 12 residues. Germline lookup yields CDR1 MDHEN and CDR2 SYDVKM. V was trimmed by 4 bases and J by 8 bases, leaving 9 bases between them. As DNA, the CDR3 is TGTGCCAGCAGTTCCACAAGCGAGCCCCAGCATTTT. Translating it yields CASSSTSEPQHF.

This chain joins TRBV18 and TRBJ2-5; 7 nucleotides match TRBD1. After removal of 3 bases from V and 5 bases from J, the junction contained 0 bases not matched to a gene. In germline, CDR1 is KGHSH, CDR2 LQKENI. This CDR3 spans 12 amino acids. The CDR3 loop reads CASSPTGETQYF. The DNA for the CDR3 is TGTGCCAGCTCACCGACAGGGGAGACCCAGTACTTC.

This clone was observed a handful of times. This chain uses TRBV5-1 with TRBJ2-2; 8 nucleotides match TRBD1. Trimming took 4 bases from V and 2 from J; bases not matched to a gene: 10. This CDR3 spans 17 amino acids. Germline values: CDR1 SGHRS, CDR2 YFSETQ. The DNA for the CDR3 is TGCGCCAGCAGCGGGGGGACAGGCGCTGCTAACACCGGGGAGCTGTTTTTT. Translating gives CASSGGTGAANTGELFF.

The chain links TRBV27 to TRBJ2-7; 10 bases are shared with TRBD1. The V gene's germline CDR1 is MNHEY and CDR2 SMNVEV (reference sequence). V trimming: 5 bases; J trimming: 6 bases; junction bases outside the gene matches: 10. This CDR3 has 15 residues. CDR3: CASSGDRGIEGEQYF. The CDR3 DNA follows: TGTGCCAGCAGTGGGGACAGGGGCATCGAAGGCGAGCAGTACTTC.

This clone was counted a few times. The chain links TRBV14 to TRBJ2-1, with 7 nucleotides matching TRBD2. The CDR3 length is 14 residues. Germline CDR1 SGHDN, CDR2 FVKESK. V shed 1 base and J 7 bases; nucleotides not matched to a gene: 4. CDR3 DNA: TGTGCCAGCAGCCAAGGAGCCGGGAGGAATGAGCAGTTCTTC. It specifies CASSQGAGRNEQFF.

The V gene is TRBV19, the J gene TRBJ1-4, with D maybe TRBD1 (6 bases). This CDR3 region has 15 residues. Germline V gene lookup returns CDR1 LNHDA and CDR2 SQIVND (reference sequence). V shed 4 bases and J shed 4 bases, with 13 bases lying between them. This chain's CDR3 is CASSSRGQINEKLFF. The CDR3 DNA sequence: TGTGCCAGTAGTAGCCGTGGACAGATTAATGAAAAACTGTTTTTT.

This clone was seen many times. V is TRBV6-1 and J is TRBJ1-1; D possibly corresponds to TRBD1 (6 bases). The CDR3 runs to 13 residues. The germline V gene has CDR1 MNHNS and CDR2 SASEGT. V shed 3 bases and J shed 5 bases, with 10 bases lying between them. The CDR3 nucleotides are TGTGCCAGCAGTGAGCAGGGGTTAACTGAAGCTTTCTTT. Encoded protein: CASSEQGLTEAFF.

CDR3 sequence (DNA): TGTGCCAGCAGTTTTAAGCCGTATGGCTACACCTTC. Amino acid sequence: CASSFKPYGYTF. The V gene is TRBV28, the J gene TRBJ1-2; D ambiguous. The ends were cut back, 3 bases at V and 5 bases at J, with 7 bases in the middle. The length of the CDR3 is 12 residues. Per the germline V gene, CDR1 is MDHEN and CDR2 is SYDVKM.

This clone has just a few counts. The chain employs TRBV7-3 and TRBJ2-1, with D possibly being TRBD2 (7 bases). V lost 5 bases, J lost 5 bases, and 28 bases lay in between. Germline CDR1 SGHTA, CDR2 FQGTGA. The CDR3 covers 19 residues. This CDR3 is CASSPRGAGGSGVHNEQFF. DNA for the CDR3: TGTGCCAGCAGCCCTCGGGGGGCCGGGGGTAGTGGGGTCCACAATGAGCAGTTCTTC. Filled out from reference TRBV7-3 and TRBJ2-1, the complete variable domain reads GAGVSQTPSNKVTEKGKYVELRCDPISGHTALYWYRQSLGQGPEFLIYFQGTGAADDSGLPNDRFFAVRPEGSVSTLKIQRTERGDSAVYLCASSPRGAGGSGVHNEQFFGPGTRLTVL.

This clone was recorded only once. The junction departs from the called germline gene at one end, perhaps through a read error. CDR3 residues: CASRQGASGSTF. DNA of the CDR3: TGTGCCAGCAGACAGGGGGCGTCCGGCTCCACCTTC. The V gene is TRBV6-6, the J gene TRBJ1-2; 9 nucleotides agree with TRBD1. This CDR3 spans 12 amino acids. Germline CDR1 MNHNY, CDR2 SVGAGI (reference sequence).

The CDR3: CASSLGRTNTGELFF. The CDR3 DNA reads as TGCGCCAGCAGCTTAGGACGGACTAACACCGGGGAGCTGTTTTTT. This chain uses TRBV5-1 with TRBJ2-2, with D possibly being TRBD2 (5 bases). The germline CDR1 and CDR2 sequences are SGHRS and YFSETQ. The CDR3 has 15 residues. V lost 2 bases to trimming and J lost 2 bases, with 10 bases between them.

V gene TRBV28 combines with J gene TRBJ1-2; 8 bases are shared with TRBD1. The CDR3 covers 15 residues. CDR1 MDHEN and CDR2 SYDVKM come from the germline V gene. With V trimmed by 5 bases and J by 8 bases, 13 bases remained unmatched. In nucleotides, the CDR3 is TGTGCCAGCAGTCCCCAGGACGGACAGGGTTGGGGCTACACCTTC. Encoded protein: CASSPQDGQGWGYTF.

The CDR3 DNA follows: TGTGCCAGCAGCTTGTTCGGTGAAGCTTTCTTT. Translation gives CASSLFGEAFF. V usage is TRBV7-9 and J usage is TRBJ1-1; D unresolved. V lost 3 bases and J lost 7, with 6 bases in between. The CDR3 spans 11 residues. Looked up from germline, CDR1 is SEHNR and CDR2 is FQNEAQ (reference sequence). The complete variable domain, with remaining parts taken from reference TRBV7-9 and TRBJ1-1, reads DTGVSQNPRHKITKRGQNVTFRCDPISEHNRLYWYRQTLGQGPEFLTYFQNEAQLEKSRLLSDRFSAERPKGSFSTLEIQRTEQGDSAMYLCASSLFGEAFFGQGTRLTVV.

The rearrangement links TRBV9 to TRBJ1-5, with a tentative D call TRBD1 (5 bases). The V gene lost 3 bases and the J gene lost 11 bases, with 12 bases spanning the gap. This CDR3 is built from 12 residues. CDR1 is SGDLS, CDR2 YYNGEE, per germline. This CDR3 is CASSAPGGAQHF. DNA for the CDR3: TGTGCCAGCAGCGCACCGGGGGGAGCCCAGCATTTT.

This clone has a handful of counts. The chain uses TRBV11-2 and TRBJ1-2; 7 positions match TRBD1. Germline values: CDR1 SGHAT, CDR2 FQNNGV. With 0 bases clipped from V and 10 bases from J, the junction kept 11 bases outside the gene matches. The CDR3 totals 15 residues. The CDR3 DNA follows: TGTGCCAGCAGCTTAGATGGGACAGCTCTATTTGCCTACACCTTC. Translated: CASSLDGTALFAYTF.

This clone has more than one count but fewer than ten. This sequence joins TRBV9 and TRBJ2-2; tentatively, D is TRBD1 (5 bases). This CDR3 contains 15 residues. Germline V lookup: CDR1 SGDLS, CDR2 YYNGEE. The V gene lost 4 bases and the J gene lost 6 bases, with 16 bases spanning the gap. The CDR3 is CASSPQGSPPGELFF. The CDR3 nucleotides are TGTGCCAGCAGCCCCCAGGGCAGTCCCCCCGGGGAGCTGTTTTTT. Complete variable domain (other parts from reference TRBV9 and TRBJ2-2): DSGVTQTPKHLITATGQRVTLRCSPRSGDLSVYWYQQSLDQGLQFLIQYYNGEERAKGNILERFSAQQFPDLHSELNLSSLELGDSALYFCASSPQGSPPGELFFGEGSRLTVL.

V is TRBV29-1 and J is TRBJ1-2, with a tentative D call TRBD1 (5 bases). The length of the CDR3 is 12 residues. Per the germline V gene, CDR1 is SQVTM and CDR2 is ANQGSEA. The V end was cut by 0 bases, the J end by 7 bases, with 9 bases between. The CDR3 bases are TGCAGCGTTGAAGATCCCGGGGGTGGCTACACCTTC. Its protein product is CSVEDPGGGYTF.

This clone was seen more than once but under ten times. Since a far larger clone is one base different, this is likely a read error. The chain recombines TRBV5-1 with TRBJ1-1, with D hard to call. Germline assignment: CDR1 SGHRS and CDR2 YFSETQ. V lost 4 bases and J 5 bases, leaving 12 bases between the germline ends. The CDR3 runs to 13 residues. CDR3 in amino acids: CASSPLSRTEAFF. The CDR3 region has the DNA TGCGCCAGCAGCCCTTTATCGAGAACTGAAGCTTTCTTT.

The chain carries TRBV9 and TRBJ2-3; D gene uncertain. CDR3 size: 13 residues. Germline lookup yields CDR1 SGDLS and CDR2 YYNGEE. V gave up 3 bases and J gave up 4 bases, with 9 bases separating them. CDR3 DNA: TGTGCCAGCAGCGCCCAGATCGCAGATACGCAGTATTTT. Its protein product is CASSAQIADTQYF. Based on the CDR3 plus reference TRBV9 and TRBJ2-3, the full variable domain is DSGVTQTPKHLITATGQRVTLRCSPRSGDLSVYWYQQSLDQGLQFLIQYYNGEERAKGNILERFSAQQFPDLHSELNLSSLELGDSALYFCASSAQIADTQYFGPGTRLTVL.

In this sample, this clone turned up a few times. V gene TRBV11-2 combines with J gene TRBJ2-3, with D tentatively TRBD2 (7 bases). CDR3 length: 16 amino acids. Trimming pared 5 bases from V and 0 bases from J, leaving 15 bases between. Germline V CDR1 and CDR2: SGHAT, FQNNGV. CDR3 sequence reads: CASSPLWGGSTDTQYF. In nucleotides, the CDR3 is TGTGCCAGCAGCCCCCTCTGGGGGGGCAGCACAGATACGCAGTATTTT. The full variable domain, in which reference TRBV11-2 and TRBJ2-3 provide the parts outside the CDR3, is EAGVAQSPRYKIIEKRQSVAFWCNPISGHATLYWYQQILGQGPKLLIQFQNNGVVDDSQLPKDRFSAERLKGVDSTLKIQPAKLEDSAVYLCASSPLWGGSTDTQYFGPGTRLTVL.

This clone appeared a few times. This sequence joins TRBV6-4 and TRBJ2-7; tentative D call: TRBD2 (5 bases). Between the trimmed V and J ends, which lost 3 bases and 0 bases, there was a span of 9 bases. Looked up from germline, CDR1 is MRHNA and CDR2 is SNTAGT. The CDR3 length is 14 residues. The CDR3 is CASSEGSDSYEQYF. DNA for the CDR3: TGTGCCAGCAGTGAGGGTAGCGACTCCTACGAGCAGTACTTC.

Of note for this clone: At one of its ends the junction is not consistent with the germline gene, which may arise from a read error. The V gene is TRBV6-5, the J gene TRBJ2-7, with TRBD1 as a possible D gene (7 bases). Germline assignment: CDR1 MNHEY and CDR2 SVGAGI. CDR3 length: 15 residues. CDR3 nucleotide sequence: TGTGCCAGCAGTTACGATGACAGGGAGGCGGCTCGTTTGGACTTC. Its protein is CASSYDDREAARLDF.